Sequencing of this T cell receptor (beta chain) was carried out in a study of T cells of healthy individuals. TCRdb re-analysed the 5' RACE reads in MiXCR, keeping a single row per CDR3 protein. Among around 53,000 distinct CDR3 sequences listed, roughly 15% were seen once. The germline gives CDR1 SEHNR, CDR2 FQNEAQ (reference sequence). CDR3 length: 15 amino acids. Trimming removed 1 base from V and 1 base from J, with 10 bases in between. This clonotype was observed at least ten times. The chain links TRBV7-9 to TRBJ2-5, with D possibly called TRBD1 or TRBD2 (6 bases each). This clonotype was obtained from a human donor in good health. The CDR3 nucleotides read TGTGCCAGCAGCTTAGGGGGGGCCATCCAAGAGACCCAGTACTTC. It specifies CASSLGGAIQETQYF.